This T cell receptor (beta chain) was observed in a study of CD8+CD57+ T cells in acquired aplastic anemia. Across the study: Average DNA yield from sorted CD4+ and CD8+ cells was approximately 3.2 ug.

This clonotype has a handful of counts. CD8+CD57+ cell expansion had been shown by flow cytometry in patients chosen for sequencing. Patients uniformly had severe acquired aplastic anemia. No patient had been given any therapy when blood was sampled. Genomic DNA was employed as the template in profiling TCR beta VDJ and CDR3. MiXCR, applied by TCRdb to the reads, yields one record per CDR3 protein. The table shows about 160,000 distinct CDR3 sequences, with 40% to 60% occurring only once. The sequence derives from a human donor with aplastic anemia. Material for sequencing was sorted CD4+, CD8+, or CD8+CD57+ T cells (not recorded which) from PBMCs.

The CDR3: CASSSWDSSYEQYF. CDR3 bases: TGTGCCAGCAGTTCATGGGACAGTTCCTACGAGCAGTACTTC. The chain links TRBV27 to TRBJ2-7; 7 nucleotides line up with TRBD1. The CDR3 length is 14 residues. The germline CDR1 and CDR2 sequences are MNHEY and SMNVEV (reference sequence). V gave up 4 bases and J gave up 1 base; unmatched junction bases: 4.